This entry lists 15 T cell receptor beta chains sequenced from one sample in a study of cytomegalovirus exposure and HLA in healthy donors. Primers: 60 Vbeta forward and 13 Jbeta reverse. Sequenced by immunoSEQ multiplex PCR; TCRdb stores in-frame clones only, minus some. The table includes about 130,000 clones, around 74% detected once. Material: PBMCs. These receptors were taken from a man aged 25 to 40 in good health and CMV-seronegative.

V is TRBV11-2 and J is TRBJ1-5; D is undetermined. Germline values: CDR1 SGHAT, CDR2 FQNNGV. This CDR3 has 12 amino acids. Deletions cut 5 bases from V and 5 bases from J, with 7 bases between. The CDR3 region is CASSRGHQPQHF. In nucleotides, the CDR3 is TGTGCCAGCAGCCGCGGTCATCAGCCCCAGCATTTT. Based on the CDR3 plus reference TRBV11-2 and TRBJ1-5, the full variable domain is EAGVAQSPRYKIIEKRQSVAFWCNPISGHATLYWYQQILGQGPKLLIQFQNNGVVDDSQLPKDRFSAERLKGVDSTLKIQPAKLEDSAVYLCASSRGHQPQHFGDGTRLSIL.

This rearrangement joins TRBV4-1 to TRBJ1-4; D ambiguous. The length of the CDR3 is 16 residues. Between the trimmed V and J ends, which lost 4 bases and 0 bases, there was a span of 12 bases. CDR1 and CDR2 (germline): MGHRA, YSYEKL. CDR3 nucleotide sequence: TGCGCCAGCAGCCCCCGACGGGATGCAACTAATGAAAAACTGTTTTTT. Protein: CASSPRRDATNEKLFF.

This chain connects TRBV28 to TRBJ1-2, with D possibly TRBD1 on 6 matching bases. CDR1 and CDR2 (germline): MDHEN, SYDVKM. The CDR3 is 13 residues long. Trimming took off 2 bases at V and 8 bases at J, with 12 bases between the two ends. CDR3 DNA: TGTGCCAGCAGTTTAGCAGGGGCCGGCGGCTACACCTTC. Residues: CASSLAGAGGYTF.

The V gene is TRBV28, the J gene TRBJ1-4, with 8 bases fitting TRBD1. The V segment lost 5 bases and the J segment 8 bases; nucleotides outside the gene matches: 13. Germline V gene lookup returns CDR1 MDHEN and CDR2 SYDVKM. This CDR3 has 16 residues. The CDR3 protein is CASSLERTGLGEKLFF. Written as DNA, the CDR3 is TGTGCCAGCAGTCTCGAAAGGACAGGGTTAGGCGAAAAACTGTTTTTT.

The chain employs TRBV6-1 and TRBJ1-2; D possibly corresponds to TRBD1 (5 bases). The V end lost 6 bases, the J end lost 0 bases, and 11 bases lay between the germline ends. Germline V gene lookup returns CDR1 MNHNS and CDR2 SASEGT. The CDR3 is 14 residues long. CDR3 in DNA: TGTGCCAGCAGGCCCTCGGGGGCTAACTATGGCTACACCTTC. It translates to CASRPSGANYGYTF.

The chain links TRBV7-8 to TRBJ2-4, with TRBD2 matching 8 bases. Germline V gene lookup returns CDR1 SGHVS and CDR2 FQNEAQ. Trimming removed 4 bases from V and 8 bases from J; junction bases left unmatched: 19. The CDR3 has 18 amino acids. The CDR3 protein is CASSSLGAGLGGGYIQYF. The CDR3 nucleotides read TGTGCCAGCAGCTCCTTAGGGGCGGGACTAGGGGGGGGGTACATTCAGTACTTC.

The chain is built from TRBV7-9 and TRBJ1-1, with D tentatively TRBD1 (5 bases). This CDR3 has 15 residues. V lost 1 base, J lost 5 bases, and 14 bases lay in between. The germline gives CDR1 SEHNR, CDR2 FQNEAQ (reference sequence). This chain's CDR3 is CASSLVYRGRTEAFF. CDR3 nucleotides: TGTGCCAGCAGCTTAGTTTATAGGGGCCGGACTGAAGCTTTCTTT.

V is TRBV6-1 and J is TRBJ2-7; the match to TRBD2 covers 8 bases. Germline V gene data show CDR1 as MNHNS and CDR2 as SASEGT. The J segment lost 4 bases and the V segment lost 7 bases, leaving 6 bases of the junction unmatched. This CDR3 region has 13 residues. CDR3 bases: TGTGCCAGCACTGGAGGACTAGCTTACGAGCAGTACTTC. Translation: CASTGGLAYEQYF.

This sequence joins TRBV4-1 and TRBJ2-7; weak D call: TRBD1 (5 bases). Trimming cost V 0 bases and J 2 bases, with 8 bases left between them. There are 14 residues in the CDR3. The germline V gene encodes CDR1 MGHRA and CDR2 YSYEKL. This CDR3 is CASSQENRPYEQYF. Written as DNA, the CDR3 is TGCGCCAGCAGCCAAGAAAACAGGCCCTACGAGCAGTACTTC.

The V and J genes are TRBV11-3 and TRBJ2-3, with D perhaps TRBD2 (6 bases). Trimming took off 8 bases at V and 0 bases at J, with 15 bases between the two ends. This CDR3 region has 15 residues. Germline CDR1 SGHNT, CDR2 YENEEA. The CDR3 spells CASAPRGYSTDTQYF. The CDR3 DNA reads TGTGCCAGCGCCCCACGGGGGTACAGCACAGATACGCAGTATTTT.

This sequence joins TRBV28 and TRBJ2-7; tentatively, D is TRBD2 (6 bases). V lost 3 bases and J lost 1, with 7 bases in between. The V gene's germline CDR1 is MDHEN and CDR2 SYDVKM. This CDR3 has 13 amino acids. The CDR3 reads CASSFGGSYEQYF. As DNA, the CDR3 is TGTGCCAGCAGTTTTGGAGGGTCCTACGAGCAGTACTTC.

The V gene is TRBV27, the J gene TRBJ1-2; D not resolved. In germline, CDR1 is MNHEY, CDR2 SMNVEV (reference sequence). The V end was cut by 7 bases, the J end by 8 bases, with 17 bases between. The CDR3 length is 13 residues. DNA for the CDR3: TGTGCCAGCACCCCCGGCGAGGGTGGGGGCTACACCTTC. Protein sequence: CASTPGEGGGYTF.

The J gene is TRBJ2-7, the V gene TRBV15, with a possible D match to TRBD1 (5 bases). Per the germline V gene, CDR1 is LNHNV and CDR2 is YYDKDF (reference sequence). This CDR3 has 16 residues. Deletions cut 3 bases from V and 2 bases from J, with 17 bases between. The CDR3 region has the DNA TGTGCCACCAGCAGGGCCGCGAGGACAATTACCTACGAGCAGTACTTC. It specifies CATSRAARTITYEQYF.

The CDR3 coding sequence is TGTGCCTGGAGAGGTCTAAGGGGCAGGGGATACGAGCAGTACTTC. This translates into CAWRGLRGRGYEQYF. This chain uses TRBV30 with TRBJ2-7; D perhaps matches TRBD1 (6 bases). Germline lookup yields CDR1 GTSNPN and CDR2 SVGIG (reference sequence). The V end was cut by 3 bases, the J end by 4 bases, with 19 bases between. The CDR3 contains 15 residues.

This chain links TRBV7-8 with TRBJ2-6; 9 bases fit TRBD2. The junction had 2 bases not matched to a gene; V was cut back by 1 base and J by 4 bases. The CDR3 spans 16 residues. Germline V lookup: CDR1 SGHVS, CDR2 FQNEAQ. CDR3 in DNA: TGTGCCAGCAGCTTAGTCGGGACTAGCGGGGCCAACGTCCTGACTTTC. Its translation is CASSLVGTSGANVLTF.